The 8 T cell receptor beta chains below were found in one sample sequenced in a study of neurological immune-mediated disorders. TCRdb fed the 5' RACE reads into MiXCR, producing one record per CDR3 protein. The sample lists tens of thousands of distinct CDR3 sequences; 2.5% to 3% were seen once. Sample: PBMCs. These TCRs come from a woman aged 30 to 39 with multiple sclerosis.

The table lists this clonotype with many counts. The chain joins TRBV7-9 to TRBJ2-3, with TRBD2 identical over 11 bases. V trimming: 4 bases; J trimming: 4 bases; junction bases outside the gene matches: 7. The CDR3 totals 16 residues. The germline gives CDR1 SEHNR, CDR2 FQNEAQ (reference sequence). CDR3 sequence reads: CASSSTSGSLSDTQYF. CDR3 DNA sequence: TGTGCCAGCAGCTCTACTAGCGGGAGTTTGTCAGATACGCAGTATTTT.

This clonotype was detected many times. V usage is TRBV20-1 and J usage is TRBJ1-5; 11 nucleotides agree with TRBD1. After removal of 6 bases from V and 3 bases from J, the junction contained 10 bases not matched to a gene. The CDR3 runs 16 residues. Germline CDR1 DFQATT, CDR2 SNEGSKA (reference sequence). CDR3 nucleotide sequence: TGCAGTGCGCTCTCCGGGACAGGGGGGTTCAATCAGCCCCAGCATTTT. Protein product: CSALSGTGGFNQPQHF.

This clonotype was counted ten times or more. The chain has TRBV20-1 and TRBJ2-7; 9 nucleotides align to TRBD1. The CDR3 extends over 12 amino acids. V was clipped by 6 bases and J by 6 bases; unmatched bases: 6. Germline V gene lookup returns CDR1 DFQATT and CDR2 SNEGSKA (reference sequence). This CDR3 is CSARGTGLEQYF. For the CDR3, the DNA is TGCAGTGCAAGGGGGACAGGGCTCGAGCAGTACTTC.

The sample holds many counts of this clonotype. The DNA of the CDR3 is TGTGCCAGCAGCCGGACTAGCGGGAGAGTAGAGACCCAGTACTTC. This encodes CASSRTSGRVETQYF. The V gene is TRBV7-2, the J gene TRBJ2-5; 13 bases match TRBD2. Germline trimming cut 5 bases from V and 4 bases from J; bases unmatched to any gene: 4. The CDR3 is 15 residues long. Germline CDR1 and CDR2: SGHTA and FQGNSA. The full variable domain, in which reference TRBV7-2 and TRBJ2-5 provide the parts outside the CDR3, is GAGVSQSPSNKVTEKGKDVELRCDPISGHTALYWYRQSLGQGLEFLIYFQGNSAPDKSGLPSDRFSAERTGGSVSTLTIQRTQQEDSAVYLCASSRTSGRVETQYFGPGTRLLVL.

This clonotype came up many times. This chain joins TRBV29-1 and TRBJ1-2; D remains unclear. Germline loops: CDR1 SQVTM, CDR2 ANQGSEA. The CDR3 has 15 residues. Trimming removed 4 bases from V and 7 bases from J, with 22 bases in between. The CDR3 DNA is TGCAGCGTTGCAGGAGACGAACAATCGATGGGTGGCTACACCTTC. This codes for CSVAGDEQSMGGYTF.

At least ten counts were recorded for this clonotype. The V and J genes are TRBV6-6 and TRBJ1-2; the D is unclear. Looked up from germline, CDR1 is MNHNY and CDR2 is SVGAGI (reference sequence). The CDR3 has 13 amino acids. Deletions cut 2 bases from V and 6 bases from J, with 10 bases between. The CDR3 DNA is TGTGCCAGCAGTTACGGGCAACGGAATGGCTACACCTTC. It is translated as CASSYGQRNGYTF.

This clonotype showed up many times. V is TRBV12-3 or TRBV12-4 and J is TRBJ2-3, with 9 bases matching TRBD2. The ends lost 4 bases at V and 4 bases at J; junction bases unmatched: 6. The CDR3 is 15 residues long. CDR3 sequence: CASSSLAGAADTQYF. In nucleotides, the CDR3 is TGTGCCAGCAGTTCGTTAGCGGGAGCCGCAGATACGCAGTATTTT.

This clonotype was detected many times. The V and J genes are TRBV7-2 and TRBJ2-5; either TRBD1 or TRBD2 may supply D (6 bases each). With 2 bases removed from V and 9 bases from J, the gap between germline ends came to 19 bases. Germline V gives CDR1 SGHTA, CDR2 FQGNSA. CDR3 length: 15 residues. The CDR3 loop reads CASSLLGGLEASQYF. The CDR3 DNA sequence: TGTGCCAGCAGCTTATTAGGGGGACTTGAAGCGTCCCAGTACTTC.